The 21 T cell receptor beta chains below were found in one sample sequenced in a study of vaccination effects on CD4 cells after COVID-19. Only in-frame clones appear in the TCRdb table, and some are missing; sequencing was by immunoSEQ multiplex PCR. The sample contains approximately 61,000 clones, around 84% of which appear only once. No antigens are known for them. Isolation of CD4+ T cells took place after approximately ten days of culture. Two-dose vaccination with either BNT162b2 or mRNA-1273 was given to the participants. Sequenced here: CD4+ T cells from PBMCs cultured without peptide, sampled after COVID-19 vaccination. The receptor source for this set is a human donor who received a COVID-19 vaccine.

The V gene is TRBV30, the J gene TRBJ1-1, with a tentative D call TRBD1 (5 bases). The germline V and J ends were trimmed by 1 base and 7 bases, with 13 bases remaining between them. CDR1 and CDR2 (germline): GTSNPN, SVGIG (reference sequence). The CDR3 sequence is 13 residues long. The CDR3 region has the DNA TGTGCCTGGAGTGAAGCAGGGTCCAGTGAAGCTTTCTTT. Translated, it gives CAWSEAGSSEAFF.

The rearrangement uses TRBV11-2 and TRBJ1-6, with D tentatively TRBD1 (6 bases). Deletions cut 5 bases from V and 7 bases from J, with 12 bases between. In germline, CDR1 is SGHAT, CDR2 FQNNGV. CDR3 size: 14 residues. CDR3 DNA: TGTGCCAGCAGCCGAGGGGGGCCCAATTCACCCCTCCACTTT. This sequence encodes CASSRGGPNSPLHF.

The gene calls are TRBV5-6 and TRBJ1-4; possibly TRBD1 for D (5 bases). V was pared by 4 bases and J by 3 bases, with 13 bases between. Germline V CDR1 and CDR2: SGHDT, YYEEEE. The CDR3 has 15 amino acids. The chain's CDR3 is CASSPGWGSNEKLFF. For the CDR3, the DNA is TGTGCCAGCAGCCCTGGATGGGGGTCTAATGAAAAACTGTTTTTT.

The chain employs TRBV4-1 and TRBJ1-2; D gene ambiguous. The CDR3 loop spans 18 amino acids. Germline V gives CDR1 MGHRA, CDR2 YSYEKL. V was clipped by 5 bases and J by 0 bases, with 22 bases between them. For the CDR3, the DNA is TGCGCCAGCAGCTCTGAACCACCCCGCTGGCAAGCTAACTATGGCTACACCTTC. Protein: CASSSEPPRWQANYGYTF.

The genes are TRBV6-5 and TRBJ2-3; D gene unclear. Germline CDR1 MNHEY, CDR2 SVGAGI. This CDR3 is built from 15 residues. Trimming left V 7 bases short and J 2 bases short, with 16 bases between. As DNA, the CDR3 is TGTGCCAGCAAAATAGGACCACTCACCACAGATACGCAGTATTTT. This sequence encodes CASKIGPLTTDTQYF.

J is TRBJ1-1 and V is TRBV20-1, with TRBD1 as a possible D gene (5 bases). V lost 8 bases and J 5 bases, leaving 9 bases between the germline ends. The CDR3 extends over 10 amino acids. Germline CDR1 and CDR2: DFQATT and SNEGSKA (reference sequence). The CDR3 reads CSIRVTEAFF. The CDR3 region has the DNA TGCAGTATCAGGGTAACTGAAGCTTTCTTT.

J is TRBJ1-1 and V is TRBV6-2 or TRBV6-3; 7 nucleotides line up with TRBD1. CDR3 length: 12 amino acids. The V gene's germline CDR1 is MNHEY and CDR2 SVGEGT. V lost 7 bases and J lost 6; bases outside the gene matches: 5. CDR3: CASTPGGAEAFF. The CDR3 coding sequence is TGTGCCAGCACCCCAGGGGGGGCTGAAGCTTTCTTT.

This sequence joins TRBV28 and TRBJ1-5; D is uncertain. Germline V gives CDR1 MDHEN, CDR2 SYDVKM. Trimming took off 4 bases at V and 5 bases at J, with 9 bases between the two ends. The CDR3 loop spans 13 amino acids. The CDR3 DNA follows: TGTGCCAGCAGTTGGGCCACGGATCAGCCCCAGCATTTT. Its translation: CASSWATDQPQHF.

This clone came up once. The rearrangement uses TRBV18 and TRBJ2-5, with 7 bases that match TRBD1. CDR1 KGHSH and CDR2 LQKENI come from the germline V gene. V was pared by 3 bases and J by 5 bases, with 9 bases of the junction left unmatched. The CDR3 sequence is 15 residues long. CDR3 loop: CASSPATGAGETQYF. The CDR3 DNA is TGTGCCAGCTCACCCGCCACAGGGGCAGGGGAGACCCAGTACTTC.

Turning to this clone: This specimen includes other DNA sequences encoding the same CDR3. This sequence joins TRBV3-1 (or the pseudogene TRBV3-2) and TRBJ2-3; D assignment may be TRBD1 or TRBD2 (6 bases each). Germline loops: CDR1 LGHDT, CDR2 YNNKEL (reference sequence). V lost 4 bases and J 4 bases, leaving 9 bases between the germline ends. CDR3 length: 13 residues. The CDR3 protein is CASSRRGADTQYF. The CDR3 nucleotides are TGTGCCAGCAGCCGGAGGGGGGCAGATACGCAGTATTTT.

The chain combines TRBV2 with TRBJ2-7; unclear D gene. V lost 5 bases and J lost 1, with 3 bases in between. CDR1 is SNHLY and CDR2 is FYNNEI in the germline V gene. This CDR3 contains 11 residues. CDR3 DNA sequence: TGTGCCAGCAGTTCTTCCTACGAGCAGTACTTC. Translation gives CASSSSYEQYF.

On this clone itself: Its ends do not fully match the called genes, so a read error is possible. The chain joins TRBV15 to TRBJ1-2; D is unresolved. CDR1 LNHNV and CDR2 YYDKDF come from the germline V gene (reference sequence). This CDR3 has 14 residues. Here the CDR3 reads CASSLMRADYGYTF. The CDR3 coding sequence is TGTGCCAGCAGCTTAATGAGGGCAGACTATGGCTACACCTTC. Looking up the rest from reference TRBV15 and TRBJ1-2 gives the full variable domain: DAMVIQNPRYQVTQFGKPVTLSCSQTLNHNVMYWYQQKSSQAPKLLFHYYDKDFNNEADTPDNFQSRRPNTSFCFLDIRSPGLGDTAMYLCASSLMRADYGYTFGSGTRLTVV.

The chain recombines TRBV4-1 with TRBJ1-6, with D possibly TRBD1 on 5 matching bases. Germline-derived CDR1 and CDR2 are MGHRA and YSYEKL. With 1 base removed from V and 5 bases from J, the gap between germline ends came to 9 bases. There are 15 residues in the CDR3. CDR3: CASSQGTLDNSPLHF. The CDR3 DNA follows: TGCGCCAGCAGCCAAGGGACATTAGATAATTCACCCCTCCACTTT.

The V gene is TRBV11-2, the J gene TRBJ2-5, with D perhaps TRBD1 or TRBD2 (5 bases each). Trimming removed 4 bases at V and 7 bases at J, with 16 bases between. The germline CDR1 and CDR2 sequences are SGHAT and FQNNGV. This CDR3 region has 14 residues. CDR3 protein: CASSSTGTSATQYF. The CDR3 DNA reads as TGTGCCAGCAGCTCTACCGGGACGAGTGCGACCCAGTACTTC.

This clone was picked up one time. The chain carries TRBV10-3 and TRBJ1-5; TRBD1 might be the D (5 bases). Germline V gene lookup returns CDR1 ENHRY and CDR2 SYGVKD. CDR3 size: 17 residues. Trimming removed 0 bases from V and 1 base from J, with 13 bases in between. CDR3 loop: CAISESMVAGSNQPQHF. DNA for the CDR3: TGTGCCATCAGTGAGTCGATGGTGGCAGGGAGCAATCAGCCCCAGCATTTT.

CDR3 nucleotide sequence: TGTGCCAGCTCACCGCTCGGAGGAGGGGTGAACACTGAAGCTTTCTTT. Protein: CASSPLGGGVNTEAFF. The chain links TRBV18 to TRBJ1-1; possible D gene TRBD1, 5 bases. Germline CDR1 KGHSH, CDR2 LQKENI. The V and J ends lost 3 bases and 0 bases respectively, with 14 bases between them. The CDR3 is 16 residues long.

CDR3 sequence (DNA): TGTGCCAGCAGCTTTTCAGGGTTGGAGACCCAGTACTTC. Amino acid sequence: CASSFSGLETQYF. This rearrangement joins TRBV5-4 to TRBJ2-5; D perhaps matches TRBD1 (5 bases). V was clipped by 2 bases and J by 5 bases, with 10 bases between them. This CDR3 spans 13 amino acids. Germline loops: CDR1 SGHNT, CDR2 YYREEE (reference sequence).

V usage is TRBV6-5 and J usage is TRBJ2-7; 7 positions agree with TRBD2. The V gene end was trimmed by 0 bases and the J gene end by 6 bases; junction bases not matched to a gene: 2. The CDR3 loop spans 13 amino acids. Germline values: CDR1 MNHEY, CDR2 SVGAGI. The CDR3, as DNA: TGTGCCAGCAGTTACTCGGGCGGGGGCGAGCAGTACTTC. This gives the protein CASSYSGGGEQYF.

This chain links TRBV5-6 with TRBJ2-1; D remains unclear. Trimming removed 3 bases from V and 8 bases from J, with 9 bases in between. This CDR3 comprises 12 residues. Per germline, CDR1 SGHDT and CDR2 YYEEEE. The CDR3 sequence: CASSSGWDEQFF. As DNA, the CDR3 is TGTGCCAGCAGCTCCGGATGGGATGAGCAGTTCTTC.

This chain joins TRBV3-1 (or the pseudogene TRBV3-2) and TRBJ2-7, with a tentative D call TRBD1 (5 bases). V dropped 5 bases and J dropped 0 bases, with 5 bases sitting between them. The CDR3 runs 12 residues. Germline assignment: CDR1 LGHDT and CDR2 YNNKEL (reference sequence). In DNA form, the CDR3 reads TGTGCCAGCAGCGACAGCTCCTACGAGCAGTACTTC. As protein: CASSDSSYEQYF.

The CDR3 sequence is CASSFYRGHYTF. The CDR3 DNA sequence: TGTGCCAGCAGTTTTTATAGGGGTCACTACACCTTC. The chain recombines TRBV12-3 or TRBV12-4 with TRBJ1-2; possible D gene TRBD1, 5 bases. The CDR3 has 12 amino acids. Trimming cost V 3 bases and J 10 bases, with 12 bases left between them.